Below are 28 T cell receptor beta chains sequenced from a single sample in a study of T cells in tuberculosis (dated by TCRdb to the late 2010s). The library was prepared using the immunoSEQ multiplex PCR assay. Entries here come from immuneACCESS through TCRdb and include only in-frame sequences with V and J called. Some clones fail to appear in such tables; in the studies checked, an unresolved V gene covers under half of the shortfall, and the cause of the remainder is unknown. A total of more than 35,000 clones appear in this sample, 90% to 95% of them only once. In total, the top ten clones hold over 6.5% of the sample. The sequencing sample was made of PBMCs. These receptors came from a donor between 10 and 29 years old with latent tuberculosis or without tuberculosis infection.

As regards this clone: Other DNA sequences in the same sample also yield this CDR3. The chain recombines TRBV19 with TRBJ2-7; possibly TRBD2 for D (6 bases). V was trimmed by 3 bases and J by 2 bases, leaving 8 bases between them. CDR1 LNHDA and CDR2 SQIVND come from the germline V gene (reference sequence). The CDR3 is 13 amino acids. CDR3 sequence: CASSMGLTYEQYF. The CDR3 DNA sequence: TGTGCCAGTAGTATGGGACTTACCTACGAGCAGTACTTC.

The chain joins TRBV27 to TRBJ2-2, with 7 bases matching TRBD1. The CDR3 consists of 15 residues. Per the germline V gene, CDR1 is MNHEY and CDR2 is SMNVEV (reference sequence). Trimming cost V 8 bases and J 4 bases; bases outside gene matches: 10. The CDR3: CASGKTGIGTGELFF. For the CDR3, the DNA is TGTGCCAGCGGAAAGACAGGGATCGGCACCGGGGAGCTGTTTTTT.

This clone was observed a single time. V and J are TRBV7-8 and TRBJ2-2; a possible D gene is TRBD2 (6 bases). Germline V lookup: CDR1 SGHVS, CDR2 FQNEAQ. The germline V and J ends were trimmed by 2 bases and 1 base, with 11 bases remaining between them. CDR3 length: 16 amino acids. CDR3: CASSLSRLVNTGELFF. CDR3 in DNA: TGTGCCAGCAGCTTAAGTCGACTAGTGAACACCGGGGAGCTGTTTTTT.

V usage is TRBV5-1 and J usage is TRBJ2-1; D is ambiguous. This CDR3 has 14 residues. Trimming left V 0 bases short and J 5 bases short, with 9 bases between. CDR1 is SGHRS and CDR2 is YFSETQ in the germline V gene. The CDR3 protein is CASSLAWQNNEQFF. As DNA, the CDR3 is TGCGCCAGCAGCTTGGCGTGGCAGAACAATGAGCAGTTCTTC. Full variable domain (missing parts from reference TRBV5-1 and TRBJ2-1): KAGVTQTPRYLIKTRGQQVTLSCSPISGHRSVSWYQQTPGQGLQFLFEYFSETQRNKGNFPGRFSGRQFSNSRSEMNVSTLELGDSALYLCASSLAWQNNEQFFGPGTRLTVL.

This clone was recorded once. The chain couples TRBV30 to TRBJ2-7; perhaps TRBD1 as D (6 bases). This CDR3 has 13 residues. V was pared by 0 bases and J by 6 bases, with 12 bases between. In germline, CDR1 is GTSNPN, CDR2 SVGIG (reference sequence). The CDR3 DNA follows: TGTGCCTGGAGTGTACAGGGAACAGGCGAGCAGTACTTC. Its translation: CAWSVQGTGEQYF.

The CDR3 DNA follows: TGCGCCAGCAGTCAATCGGAGAGGAACTACGAGCAGTACTTC. Translated, it gives CASSQSERNYEQYF. This chain links TRBV23-1 with TRBJ2-7, with D uncertain. TRBV23-1 is given ORF status, its function remaining uncertain. Trimming stripped 0 bases from V and 3 bases from J, with 9 bases between. This CDR3 is built from 14 residues.

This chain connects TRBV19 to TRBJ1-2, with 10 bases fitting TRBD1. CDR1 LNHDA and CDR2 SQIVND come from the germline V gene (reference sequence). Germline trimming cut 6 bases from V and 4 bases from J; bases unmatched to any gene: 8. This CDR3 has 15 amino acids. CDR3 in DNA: TGTGCCAGTAGAATTCCGGGACAGGGGTCCTATGGCTACACCTTC. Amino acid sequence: CASRIPGQGSYGYTF.

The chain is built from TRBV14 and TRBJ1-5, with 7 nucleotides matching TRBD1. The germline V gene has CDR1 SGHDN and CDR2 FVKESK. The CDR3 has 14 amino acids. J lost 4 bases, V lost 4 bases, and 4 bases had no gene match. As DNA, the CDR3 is TGTGCCAGCAGCCCCGGGACAGCTAATCAGCCCCAGCATTTT. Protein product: CASSPGTANQPQHF.

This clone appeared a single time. CDR3 region: CASSYSGSRTYEQYF. The CDR3 region has the DNA TGTGCCAGCAGTTACTCCGGGAGCCGTACCTACGAGCAGTACTTC. The J gene is TRBJ2-7, the V gene TRBV6-5; the D gene is possibly TRBD2 (6 bases). Germline-derived CDR1 and CDR2 are MNHEY and SVGAGI. The CDR3 has 15 amino acids. Trimming left V 0 bases short and J 2 bases short, with 11 bases between.

The CDR3: CASSPGTGSSYEQYF. The CDR3, as DNA: TGTGCCAGCAGCCCCGGGACAGGGAGCTCCTACGAGCAGTACTTC. The chain joins TRBV7-9 to TRBJ2-7, with 9 bases that match TRBD1. Germline CDR1 SEHNR, CDR2 FQNEAQ (reference sequence). With 5 bases clipped from V and 0 bases from J, the junction kept 5 bases outside the gene matches. The CDR3 totals 15 residues. Full variable domain (remainder filled in from reference TRBV7-9 and TRBJ2-7): DTGVSQNPRHKITKRGQNVTFRCDPISEHNRLYWYRQTLGQGPEFLTYFQNEAQLEKSRLLSDRFSAERPKGSFSTLEIQRTEQGDSAMYLCASSPGTGSSYEQYFGPGTRLTVT.

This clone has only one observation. For the CDR3, the DNA is TGTGCCAGCAGTGAGCACTTAAAAACGTCTGGAAACACCATATATTTT. It encodes CASSEHLKTSGNTIYF. V usage is TRBV6-1 and J usage is TRBJ1-3; no firm D call. The CDR3 runs 16 residues. Germline V gene sequence: CDR1 MNHNS, CDR2 SASEGT. V shed 3 bases and J shed 1 base, with 13 bases lying between them.

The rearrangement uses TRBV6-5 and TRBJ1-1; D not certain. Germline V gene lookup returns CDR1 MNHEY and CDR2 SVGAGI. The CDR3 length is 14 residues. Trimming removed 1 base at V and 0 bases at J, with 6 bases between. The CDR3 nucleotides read TGTGCCAGCAGTTACTTGGGCATGAACACTGAAGCTTTCTTT. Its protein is CASSYLGMNTEAFF.

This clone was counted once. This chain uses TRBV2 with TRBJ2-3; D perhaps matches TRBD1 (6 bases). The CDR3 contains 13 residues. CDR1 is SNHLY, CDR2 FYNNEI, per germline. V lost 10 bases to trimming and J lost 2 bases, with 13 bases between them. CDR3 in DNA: TGTGCCATTTCGGGACATCCCACAGATACGCAGTATTTT. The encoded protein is CAISGHPTDTQYF.

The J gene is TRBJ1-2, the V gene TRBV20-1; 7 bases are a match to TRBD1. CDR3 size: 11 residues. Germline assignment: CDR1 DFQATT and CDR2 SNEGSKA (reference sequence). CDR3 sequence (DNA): TGCAGGGCGGACAGGAGTAGTGGCTACACCTTC. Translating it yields CRADRSSGYTF.

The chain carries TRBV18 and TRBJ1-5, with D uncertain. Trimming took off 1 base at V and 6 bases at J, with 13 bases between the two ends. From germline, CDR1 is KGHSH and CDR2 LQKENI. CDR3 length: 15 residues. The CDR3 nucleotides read TGTGCCAGCTCACCACAAAAACATGAATCTCAGCCCCAGCATTTT. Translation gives CASSPQKHESQPQHF.

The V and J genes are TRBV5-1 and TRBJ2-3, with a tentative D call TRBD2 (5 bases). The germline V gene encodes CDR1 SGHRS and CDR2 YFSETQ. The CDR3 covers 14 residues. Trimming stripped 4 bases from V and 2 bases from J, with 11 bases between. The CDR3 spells CASSVSDYTDTQYF. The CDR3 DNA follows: TGCGCCAGCAGCGTTAGTGACTACACAGATACGCAGTATTTT.

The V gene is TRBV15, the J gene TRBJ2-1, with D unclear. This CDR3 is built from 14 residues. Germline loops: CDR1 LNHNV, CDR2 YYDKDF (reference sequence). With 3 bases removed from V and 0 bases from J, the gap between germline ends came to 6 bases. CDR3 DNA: TGTGCCACCAGCAGCCCGGGCTCCTACAATGAGCAGTTCTTC. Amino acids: CATSSPGSYNEQFF.

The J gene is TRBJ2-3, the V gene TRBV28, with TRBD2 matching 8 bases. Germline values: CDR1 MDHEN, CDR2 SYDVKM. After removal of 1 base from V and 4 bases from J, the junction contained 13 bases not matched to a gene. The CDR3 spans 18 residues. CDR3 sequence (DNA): TGTGCCAGCAGTTTATTCCCACAGACGGGAGGGCCCGCAGATACGCAGTATTTT. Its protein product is CASSLFPQTGGPADTQYF.

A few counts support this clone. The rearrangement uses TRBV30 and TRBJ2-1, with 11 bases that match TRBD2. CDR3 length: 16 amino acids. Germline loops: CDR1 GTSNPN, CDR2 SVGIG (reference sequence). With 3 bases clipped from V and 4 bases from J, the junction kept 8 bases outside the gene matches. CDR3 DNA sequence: TGTGCCTGGAGCGACCCCGGGACTAGCGGTTACAATGAGCAGTTCTTC. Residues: CAWSDPGTSGYNEQFF. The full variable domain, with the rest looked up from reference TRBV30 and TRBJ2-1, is SQTIHQWPATLVQPVGSPLSLECTVEGTSNPNLYWYRQAAGRGLQLLFYSVGIGQISSEVPQNLSASRPQDRQFILSSKKLLLSDSGFYLCAWSDPGTSGYNEQFFGPGTRLTVL.

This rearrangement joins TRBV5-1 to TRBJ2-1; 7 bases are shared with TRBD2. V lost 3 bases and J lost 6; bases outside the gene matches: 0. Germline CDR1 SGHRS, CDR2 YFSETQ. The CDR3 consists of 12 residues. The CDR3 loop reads CASSWTSNEQFF. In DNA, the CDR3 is TGCGCCAGCAGCTGGACTAGCAATGAGCAGTTCTTC. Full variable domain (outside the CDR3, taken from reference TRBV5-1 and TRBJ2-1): KAGVTQTPRYLIKTRGQQVTLSCSPISGHRSVSWYQQTPGQGLQFLFEYFSETQRNKGNFPGRFSGRQFSNSRSEMNVSTLELGDSALYLCASSWTSNEQFFGPGTRLTVL.

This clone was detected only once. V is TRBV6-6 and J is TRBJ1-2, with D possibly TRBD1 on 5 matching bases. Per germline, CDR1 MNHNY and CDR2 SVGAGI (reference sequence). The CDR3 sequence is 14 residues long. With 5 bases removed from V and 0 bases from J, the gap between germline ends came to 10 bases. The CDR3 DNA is TGTGCCAGCAGTCACAGGCAACCTAACTATGGCTACACCTTC. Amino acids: CASSHRQPNYGYTF.

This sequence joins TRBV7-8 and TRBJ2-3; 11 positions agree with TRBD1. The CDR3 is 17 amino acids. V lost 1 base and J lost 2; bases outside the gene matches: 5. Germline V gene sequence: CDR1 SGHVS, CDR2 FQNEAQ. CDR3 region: CASSLGLGQGDTDTQYF. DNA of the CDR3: TGTGCCAGCAGCTTAGGCTTGGGACAGGGGGACACAGATACGCAGTATTTT.

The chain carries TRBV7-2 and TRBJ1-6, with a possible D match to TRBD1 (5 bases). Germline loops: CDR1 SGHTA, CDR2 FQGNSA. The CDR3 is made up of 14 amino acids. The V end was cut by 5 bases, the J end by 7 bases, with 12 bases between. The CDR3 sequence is CASSPDRINSPLHF. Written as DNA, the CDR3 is TGTGCCAGCAGCCCAGACAGAATCAATTCACCCCTCCACTTT.

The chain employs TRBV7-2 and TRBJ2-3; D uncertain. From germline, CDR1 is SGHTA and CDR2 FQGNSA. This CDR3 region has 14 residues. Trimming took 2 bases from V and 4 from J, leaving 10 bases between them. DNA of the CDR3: TGTGCCAGCAGCTTAACTATCTTGGCAGATACGCAGTATTTT. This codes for CASSLTILADTQYF.

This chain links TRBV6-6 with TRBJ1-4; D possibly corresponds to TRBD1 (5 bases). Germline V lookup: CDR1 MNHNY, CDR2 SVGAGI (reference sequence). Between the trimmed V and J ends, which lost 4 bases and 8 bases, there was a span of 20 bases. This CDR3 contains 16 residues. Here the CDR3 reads CASSWAKGVKDEKLFF. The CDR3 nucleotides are TGTGCCAGCAGTTGGGCCAAAGGGGTTAAAGACGAAAAACTGTTTTTT.

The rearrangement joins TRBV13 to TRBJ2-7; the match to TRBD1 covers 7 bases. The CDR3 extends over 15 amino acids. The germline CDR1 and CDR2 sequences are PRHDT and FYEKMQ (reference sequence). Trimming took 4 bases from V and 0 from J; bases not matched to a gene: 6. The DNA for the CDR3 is TGTGCCAGCAGCTACGCCGCAGGGGGCTCCTACGAGCAGTACTTC. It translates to CASSYAAGGSYEQYF.

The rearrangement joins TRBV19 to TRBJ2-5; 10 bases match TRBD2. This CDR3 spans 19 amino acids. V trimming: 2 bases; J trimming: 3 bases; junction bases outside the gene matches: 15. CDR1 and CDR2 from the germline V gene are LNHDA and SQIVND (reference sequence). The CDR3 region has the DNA TGTGCCAGTAGTATATCTTCGGCTAGCGGGGGAACCTCGAAAGAGACCCAGTACTTC. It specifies CASSISSASGGTSKETQYF.

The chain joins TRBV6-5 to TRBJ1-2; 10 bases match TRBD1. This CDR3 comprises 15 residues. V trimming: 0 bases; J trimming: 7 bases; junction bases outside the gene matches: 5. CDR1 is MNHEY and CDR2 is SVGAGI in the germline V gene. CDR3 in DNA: TGTGCCAGCAGTTACTCTATGACAGGGGGCTCTGGCTACACCTTC. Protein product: CASSYSMTGGSGYTF.